The entry below describes one T cell receptor (beta chain). This CDR3 region has 13 residues. From germline, CDR1 is SGHDT and CDR2 YYEEEE. Trimming removed 6 bases from V and 2 bases from J, with 11 bases in between. The method was immunoSEQ multiplex PCR; TCRdb's version includes in-frame clones alone and lacks a portion of them. The table lists some 120,000 clones, more than 85% of them singletons. This entry comes from a study of control samples from healthy donors and cancer patients. This receptor was identified in a man between 18 and 35 years old in good health. This sequence joins TRBV5-6 and TRBJ1-1, with D possibly matching TRBD1 (6 bases). The sequenced sample was blood. The CDR3 DNA sequence: TGTGCCAGCACCCAGGGGATAAACACTGAAGCTTTCTTT. Translating it yields CASTQGINTEAFF.